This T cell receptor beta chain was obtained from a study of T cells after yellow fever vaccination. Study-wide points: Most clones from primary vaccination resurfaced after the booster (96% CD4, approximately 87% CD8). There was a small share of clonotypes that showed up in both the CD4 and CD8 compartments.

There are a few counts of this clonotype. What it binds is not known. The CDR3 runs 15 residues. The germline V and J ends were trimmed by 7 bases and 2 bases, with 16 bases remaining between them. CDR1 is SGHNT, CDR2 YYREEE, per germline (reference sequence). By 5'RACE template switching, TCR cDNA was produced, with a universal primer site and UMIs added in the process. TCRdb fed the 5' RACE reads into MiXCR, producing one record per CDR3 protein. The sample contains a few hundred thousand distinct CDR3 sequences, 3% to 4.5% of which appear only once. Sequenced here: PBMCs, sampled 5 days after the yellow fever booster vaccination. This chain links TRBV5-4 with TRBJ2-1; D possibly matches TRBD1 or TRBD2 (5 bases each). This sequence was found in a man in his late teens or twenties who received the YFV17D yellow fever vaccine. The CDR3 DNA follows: TGTGCCAGCGGGTCCGGGACGGAGACCTACAATGAGCAGTTCTTC. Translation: CASGSGTETYNEQFF.